Sequencing of this T cell receptor (beta chain) was carried out in a study of T cells expressing NK-cell markers. Study context: According to the study, TCR beta repertoires originated from sorted CD3+CD56+NKG2C+, CD3+CD56+NKG2C- and CD3+CD56-NKG2C+ T cells. Overall study findings and caveats: In about six donors, dominant NKG2C+ clonotypes were roughly 1.0-8% of CD8+ T cells. These clonotypes, the leaders elsewhere, also led the CD3+CD56-NKG2C+ fraction in a handful of donors.

Production of TCR beta cDNA relied on 5'RACE template switching with UMIs. Each CDR3 protein gets one entry in TCRdb, which reprocessed the 5' RACE reads and gives no DNA. The specimen's table records about 460,000 distinct CDR3 sequences. The germline CDR1 and CDR2 sequences are ENHRY and SYGVKD. The CDR3 is made up of 16 amino acids. Remarks on this clonotype: As yet, its antigen is unknown.

The receptor was derived from a woman between 45 and 65 years old in good health. V usage is TRBV10-3 and J usage is TRBJ2-2; with no DNA, the TCRdb D assignment of TRBD1 cannot be verified. The sequenced sample was blood T cells: a sorted CD56 or NKG2C T cell subset, CD4+ or CD8+ T cells, or bulk PBMC T cells (not recorded which). The CDR3 here is CAISEGDRAASGELFF.